The 29 T cell receptor beta chains presented below share a single source sample, sequenced in a study of cytomegalovirus exposure and HLA in healthy donors. Use of 60 Vbeta and 13 Jbeta primers characterized the PCR. Libraries were prepared by immunoSEQ multiplex PCR; TCRdb keeps only in-frame clonotypes and omits some of them. The sample includes about 200,000 clones, 70% to 90% of them seen just once. The specimen was PBMCs. These receptors were collected from a young woman in good health and CMV-seronegative.

J is TRBJ1-2 and V is TRBV6-5, with D maybe TRBD1 (5 bases). Germline CDR1 is MNHEY and CDR2 is SVGAGI. The CDR3 runs to 13 residues. V was clipped by 4 bases and J by 4 bases, with 10 bases between them. The CDR3 region is CASSFVGGYGYTF. The CDR3 region has the DNA TGTGCCAGCAGTTTCGTCGGGGGCTATGGCTACACCTTC.

The chain joins TRBV6-1 to TRBJ2-7, with D unclear. V gave up 4 bases and J gave up 3 bases, with 13 bases separating them. The CDR3 totals 14 residues. Germline V gene data show CDR1 as MNHNS and CDR2 as SASEGT. DNA of the CDR3: TGTGCCAGCAGTGCGAGGCACCAACTCTACGAGCAGTACTTC. Translating gives CASSARHQLYEQYF.

This rearrangement joins TRBV9 to TRBJ2-1, with TRBD1 matching over 7 bases. V lost 5 bases to trimming and J lost 5 bases; unmatched junction nucleotides: 7. The CDR3 runs 14 residues. Germline V CDR1 and CDR2: SGDLS, YYNGEE. CDR3 in DNA: TGTGCCAGCAGTGGGGACAGCCTTAACAATGAGCAGTTCTTC. It yields the protein CASSGDSLNNEQFF. The complete variable domain, with remaining parts taken from reference TRBV9 and TRBJ2-1, reads DSGVTQTPKHLITATGQRVTLRCSPRSGDLSVYWYQQSLDQGLQFLIQYYNGEERAKGNILERFSAQQFPDLHSELNLSSLELGDSALYFCASSGDSLNNEQFFGPGTRLTVL.

The sample holds a few counts of this clone. The rearrangement links TRBV5-4 to TRBJ2-6, with 7 bases identical to TRBD1. CDR1 is SGHNT, CDR2 YYREEE, per germline (reference sequence). This CDR3 is built from 16 residues. Losses at the gene ends were 4 bases for V and 4 bases for J; bases not matched to a gene: 8. The DNA of the CDR3 is TGTGCCAGCAGCGAACCAGGGGGAACCGGGGCCAACGTCCTGACTTTC. Residues: CASSEPGGTGANVLTF.

The chain uses TRBV11-3 and TRBJ2-5; 10 bases are a match to TRBD1. With V trimmed by 5 bases and J by 5 bases, 8 bases remained unmatched. CDR1 and CDR2 from the germline V gene are SGHNT and YENEEA. The CDR3 sequence is 15 residues long. CDR3 sequence (DNA): TGTGCCAGCAGCCCCGGGACAGGGGTGCGGGAGACCCAGTACTTC. This codes for CASSPGTGVRETQYF.

This chain joins TRBV2 and TRBJ2-7, with TRBD1 as a possible D gene (5 bases). V was trimmed by 2 bases and J by 4 bases, leaving 12 bases between them. Germline CDR1 and CDR2: SNHLY and FYNNEI. The CDR3 loop spans 14 amino acids. The CDR3 region has the DNA TGTGCCAGCAGTGAAACCCGATCAGGGTACGAGCAGTACTTC. Encoded protein: CASSETRSGYEQYF.

This chain uses TRBV6-1 with TRBJ2-3; 11 bases align to TRBD2. The germline gives CDR1 MNHNS, CDR2 SASEGT. The CDR3 sequence is 16 residues long. V was clipped by 2 bases and J by 4 bases; unmatched bases: 5. CDR3 region: CASSERIAGGADTQYF. The CDR3 DNA reads as TGTGCCAGCAGTGAACGAATAGCGGGAGGGGCAGATACGCAGTATTTT.

CDR3 amino acids: CASRERGAPSGNEQFF. CDR3 sequence (DNA): TGTGCCAGCAGAGAGCGGGGGGCCCCCTCGGGGAATGAGCAGTTCTTC. The genes are TRBV2 and TRBJ2-1, with 9 nucleotides matching TRBD2. The trim removed 6 bases at V and 7 bases at J, leaving 13 bases unmatched. Germline V CDR1 and CDR2: SNHLY, FYNNEI. The CDR3 runs 16 residues.

The chain employs TRBV4-1 and TRBJ2-1; 9 positions match TRBD2. The CDR3 is made up of 15 amino acids. V shed 4 bases and J 5 bases; nucleotides not matched to a gene: 6. Germline assignment: CDR1 MGHRA and CDR2 YSYEKL. CDR3 coding DNA: TGCGCCAGCAGCCGAACTAGCGGGCTACACAATGAGCAGTTCTTC. It is translated as CASSRTSGLHNEQFF.

The V call is TRBV18, the J call TRBJ2-3; 13 bases fit TRBD2. The length of the CDR3 is 16 residues. Germline loops: CDR1 KGHSH, CDR2 LQKENI. V trimming: 3 bases; J trimming: 3 bases; junction bases outside the gene matches: 3. In nucleotides, the CDR3 is TGTGCCAGCTCACCGGGGACTAGCGGGGTAACAGATACGCAGTATTTT. It yields the protein CASSPGTSGVTDTQYF. The full variable domain, in which reference TRBV18 and TRBJ2-3 provide the parts outside the CDR3, is NAGVMQNPRHLVRRRGQEARLRCSPMKGHSHVYWYRQLPEEGLKFMVYLQKENIIDESGMPKERFSAEFPKEGPSILRIQQVVRGDSAAYFCASSPGTSGVTDTQYFGPGTRLTVL.

This chain uses TRBV29-1 with TRBJ2-1, with D perhaps TRBD1 (5 bases). The CDR3 has 14 residues. Trimming shortened V by 4 bases and J by 6 bases, and 16 bases separated the two germline ends. Germline lookup yields CDR1 SQVTM and CDR2 ANQGSEA. As DNA, the CDR3 is TGCAGCGTTGTATTTGACAGTCGAGGCAATGAGCAGTTCTTC. It yields the protein CSVVFDSRGNEQFF.

This rearrangement joins TRBV30 to TRBJ2-1; TRBD1 agrees at 10 bases. In germline, CDR1 is GTSNPN, CDR2 SVGIG (reference sequence). The CDR3 spans 17 residues. After removal of 3 bases from V and 7 bases from J, the junction contained 15 bases not matched to a gene. The CDR3 DNA reads as TGTGCCTGGAGCTATAACCCAGACAGGGGGCTACGGAATGAGCAGTTCTTC. Amino acids: CAWSYNPDRGLRNEQFF.

The chain is built from TRBV5-6 and TRBJ1-5, with a weak D call TRBD1 (5 bases). Trimming took 1 base from V and 5 from J, leaving 13 bases between them. The CDR3 extends over 15 amino acids. Germline CDR1 is SGHDT and CDR2 is YYEEEE. CDR3 amino acids: CASSLSARVDQPQHF. CDR3 coding DNA: TGTGCCAGCAGCTTGTCCGCCAGGGTGGATCAGCCCCAGCATTTT.

The CDR3: CASSSLQGSLTYEQYF. The CDR3 DNA reads TGCGCCAGCAGCTCACTCCAGGGATCCCTCACGTACGAGCAGTACTTC. The rearrangement uses TRBV5-1 and TRBJ2-7; D is possibly TRBD1 (5 bases). V dropped 3 bases and J dropped 4 bases, with 20 bases sitting between them. Germline V gene lookup returns CDR1 SGHRS and CDR2 YFSETQ. CDR3 length equals 16 residues.

The table lists this clone with a count of one. This rearrangement joins TRBV2 to TRBJ1-1, with D tentatively TRBD1 (6 bases). CDR3 length: 14 amino acids. Trimming pared 7 bases from V and 4 bases from J, leaving 16 bases between. Germline V CDR1 and CDR2: SNHLY, FYNNEI. As DNA, the CDR3 is TGTGCCAGCAACCTTGAGGGGGTAGGCACTGAAGCTTTCTTT. Translated, it gives CASNLEGVGTEAFF.

As to this clone: The junction and the germline gene differ at one end; a read error may be behind it. This chain joins TRBV20-1 and TRBJ1-1; TRBD1 matches 11 bases. The CDR3 consists of 11 residues. Germline CDR1 DFQATT, CDR2 SNEGSKA (reference sequence). CDR3 sequence: CSARARDRGEF. Here the CDR3 DNA reads TGCAGTGCTAGAGCCCGGGACAGGGGGGAATTT.

V and J are TRBV6-1 and TRBJ1-3; D is unresolved. Germline V gives CDR1 MNHNS, CDR2 SASEGT. Trimming pared 3 bases from V and 4 bases from J, leaving 16 bases between. The CDR3 is made up of 16 amino acids. CDR3 amino acids: CASSEMSNGFGNTIYF. In nucleotides, the CDR3 is TGTGCCAGCAGTGAGATGTCCAACGGTTTCGGAAACACCATATATTTT.

This chain joins TRBV27 and TRBJ2-6; tentatively, D is TRBD1 (6 bases). Germline V gene data show CDR1 as MNHEY and CDR2 as SMNVEV (reference sequence). The ends were cut back, 6 bases at V and 3 bases at J, with 21 bases in the middle. CDR3 size: 18 residues. The CDR3 DNA is TGTGCCAGCAGCTTCGCATCTACAGGGTTCCGTGGGGCCAACGTCCTGACTTTC. The encoded protein is CASSFASTGFRGANVLTF.

This chain links TRBV7-9 with TRBJ2-2, with a weak D call TRBD2 (5 bases). This CDR3 region has 14 residues. Germline assignment: CDR1 SEHNR and CDR2 FQNEAQ (reference sequence). V dropped 4 bases and J dropped 4 bases, with 10 bases sitting between them. This CDR3 is CASSWSRGTGELFF. The CDR3 region has the DNA TGTGCCAGCAGCTGGTCTCGGGGCACCGGGGAGCTGTTTTTT.

This chain uses TRBV9 with TRBJ2-5; the D gene is possibly TRBD1 (5 bases). The V end lost 0 bases, the J end lost 5 bases, and 11 bases lay between the germline ends. Germline V gives CDR1 SGDLS, CDR2 YYNGEE. CDR3 size: 14 residues. CDR3 amino acids: CASSVGGRWETQYF. The DNA for the CDR3 is TGTGCCAGCAGCGTAGGGGGCAGGTGGGAGACCCAGTACTTC.

Comments on this clone: The sample carries other DNA sequences with the same CDR3. The genes are TRBV5-1 and TRBJ2-7; TRBD1 agrees at 8 bases. The CDR3 has 13 amino acids. Germline-derived CDR1 and CDR2 are SGHRS and YFSETQ. J was trimmed by 5 bases and V by 4 bases; bases with no gene match: 5. CDR3 DNA sequence: TGCGCCAGCAGCCTCGGACAGGGTGACGAGCAGTACTTC. Protein product: CASSLGQGDEQYF.

The genes are TRBV11-2 and TRBJ2-3, with TRBD1 as a possible D gene (5 bases). The germline CDR1 and CDR2 sequences are SGHAT and FQNNGV. This CDR3 comprises 15 residues. The germline V and J ends were trimmed by 6 bases and 4 bases, with 17 bases remaining between them. The CDR3 protein is CASSRFSRVSDTQYF. The CDR3 nucleotides read TGTGCCAGCAGTCGCTTTTCCAGGGTCTCAGATACGCAGTATTTT.

This chain links TRBV28 with TRBJ1-5; 7 bases line up with TRBD1. CDR1 is MDHEN, CDR2 SYDVKM, per germline. The CDR3 sequence is 14 residues long. The J segment lost 6 bases and the V segment lost 2 bases, leaving 4 bases of the junction unmatched. This CDR3 is CASSLGTVSQPQHF. CDR3 coding DNA: TGTGCCAGCAGTTTAGGGACAGTCTCTCAGCCCCAGCATTTT.

V usage is TRBV19 and J usage is TRBJ2-7; tentatively, D is TRBD1 (6 bases). Germline V gives CDR1 LNHDA, CDR2 SQIVND (reference sequence). The V end lost 3 bases, the J end lost 0 bases, and 9 bases lay between the germline ends. The CDR3 has 14 amino acids. The CDR3 sequence is CASSIGTNSYEQYF. The CDR3 DNA reads as TGTGCCAGTAGTATCGGGACAAACTCCTACGAGCAGTACTTC.

This chain connects TRBV27 to TRBJ2-7; perhaps TRBD2 as D (6 bases). CDR3 size: 14 residues. Per germline, CDR1 MNHEY and CDR2 SMNVEV (reference sequence). Trimming stripped 6 bases from V and 2 bases from J, with 14 bases between. The CDR3 nucleotides read TGTGCCAGCAGCTGGGCGGGGAGAACCTACGAGCAGTACTTC. It is translated as CASSWAGRTYEQYF.

The V gene is TRBV5-4, the J gene TRBJ2-3; D uncertain. CDR1 is SGHNT and CDR2 is YYREEE in the germline V gene (reference sequence). Trimming cost V 5 bases and J 4 bases, with 14 bases left between them. This CDR3 contains 14 residues. CDR3 in DNA: TGTGCCAGCAGTCCGATTAGTGGTTCAGATACGCAGTATTTT. Its protein product is CASSPISGSDTQYF.

J is TRBJ2-7 and V is TRBV5-4, with TRBD1 matching 9 bases. This CDR3 contains 15 residues. Germline assignment: CDR1 SGHNT and CDR2 YYREEE (reference sequence). The junction had 7 bases not matched to a gene; V was cut back by 4 bases and J by 2 bases. Written as DNA, the CDR3 is TGTGCCAGCAGCCGACAGGGGGGGACTCCCTACGAGCAGTACTTC. Translated, it gives CASSRQGGTPYEQYF.

This chain joins TRBV28 and TRBJ2-7, with 9 nucleotides matching TRBD1. The V segment lost 5 bases and the J segment 1 base; nucleotides outside the gene matches: 9. The CDR3 spans 16 residues. Germline V lookup: CDR1 MDHEN, CDR2 SYDVKM. DNA for the CDR3: TGTGCCAGCAGTCCGCCGTCCGGGACAGGGTCCTACGAGCAGTACTTC. It codes for CASSPPSGTGSYEQYF.

The chain recombines TRBV4-2 with TRBJ2-6; D possibly corresponds to TRBD1 (6 bases). The germline gives CDR1 LGHNA, CDR2 YNFKEQ. Trimming took 3 bases from V and 2 from J, leaving 11 bases between them. This CDR3 is 16 amino acids long. Here the CDR3 reads CASSHFQGTGANVLTF. DNA of the CDR3: TGTGCCAGCAGCCACTTCCAGGGGACTGGGGCCAACGTCCTGACTTTC.